Shown below are 13 T cell receptor beta chains from a single sample sequenced in a study of pediatric ulcerative colitis. Rectal tissue came from one to two pinch biopsies taken at colonoscopy. TCRdb's copy holds only in-frame clones and misses some; the assay was immunoSEQ multiplex PCR. Here the sample spans about 24,000 clones, 55% to 75% being singletons. The sample consisted of gut tissue. These receptors came from a boy between 10 and 17 years old with severe ulcerative colitis.

This clone was detected only once. The chain links TRBV10-1 to TRBJ2-1; 9 bases are a match to TRBD2. V gave up 2 bases and J gave up 6 bases; unmatched junction bases: 2. The CDR3 sequence is 14 residues long. The V gene's germline CDR1 is WNHNN and CDR2 SYGVQD (reference sequence). CDR3 sequence reads: CASSEGGRANEQFF. The CDR3 DNA sequence: TGCGCCAGCAGTGAGGGCGGGAGGGCCAATGAGCAGTTCTTC.

The V call is TRBV27, the J call TRBJ1-6; D is undetermined. Germline V gene sequence: CDR1 MNHEY, CDR2 SMNVEV (reference sequence). Trimming left V 1 base short and J 6 bases short, with 10 bases between. CDR3 length: 15 amino acids. CDR3 residues: CASSLWSGRNSPLHF. The CDR3 DNA reads TGTGCCAGCAGTTTATGGTCTGGGCGTAATTCACCCCTCCACTTT.

The chain joins TRBV7-8 to TRBJ1-1, with a possible D match to TRBD1 (5 bases). Between the trimmed V and J ends, which lost 6 bases and 0 bases, there was a span of 11 bases. In germline, CDR1 is SGHVS, CDR2 FQNEAQ. The CDR3 covers 14 residues. CDR3: CASRSGSMNTEAFF. DNA for the CDR3: TGTGCCAGCAGATCAGGGTCCATGAACACTGAAGCTTTCTTT. The entire variable domain, with the rest obtained from reference TRBV7-8 and TRBJ1-1, is as follows: GAGVSQSPRYKVAKRGQDVALRCDPISGHVSLFWYQQALGQGPEFLTYFQNEAQLDKSGLPSDRFFAERPEGSVSTLKIQRTQQEDSAVYLCASRSGSMNTEAFFGQGTRLTVV.

This sequence joins TRBV25-1 and TRBJ2-5; 8 positions match TRBD1. Trimming cost V 4 bases and J 5 bases; bases outside gene matches: 6. This CDR3 has 14 residues. Germline V gene sequence: CDR1 MGHDK, CDR2 SYGVNS. The CDR3: CASSGTTGDETQYF. The CDR3 bases are TGTGCCAGCAGTGGGACGACAGGGGATGAGACCCAGTACTTC.

The rearrangement uses TRBV7-6 and TRBJ2-1, with D perhaps matching TRBD2 (6 bases). Trimming pared 1 base from V and 10 bases from J, leaving 14 bases between. CDR1 is SGHVS, CDR2 FNYEAQ, per germline. The CDR3 is 14 amino acids. The CDR3 DNA is TGTGCCAGCAGCTTAGACGGGAGCTGGCAGGAGCAGTTCTTC. Translating gives CASSLDGSWQEQFF.

The genes are TRBV10-3 and TRBJ2-3; perhaps TRBD2 as D (5 bases). Deletions cut 4 bases from V and 1 base from J, with 12 bases between. The germline gives CDR1 ENHRY, CDR2 SYGVKD. This CDR3 region has 15 residues. The CDR3 here is CAISGVSGGTDTQYF. The CDR3 nucleotides read TGTGCCATCAGTGGGGTTTCCGGGGGCACAGATACGCAGTATTTT.

This clone showed up just a few times. This chain connects TRBV9 to TRBJ2-7; D is possibly TRBD2 (5 bases). CDR3 length: 14 amino acids. CDR1 SGDLS and CDR2 YYNGEE come from the germline V gene. The V end lost 1 base, the J end lost 2 bases, and 10 bases lay between the germline ends. CDR3 in amino acids: CASSVTDGTYEQYF. The CDR3 DNA reads TGTGCCAGCAGCGTAACCGACGGGACCTACGAGCAGTACTTC. The full variable domain, rest sourced from reference TRBV9 and TRBJ2-7, is DSGVTQTPKHLITATGQRVTLRCSPRSGDLSVYWYQQSLDQGLQFLIQYYNGEERAKGNILERFSAQQFPDLHSELNLSSLELGDSALYFCASSVTDGTYEQYFGPGTRLTVT.

This chain joins TRBV5-1 and TRBJ2-5; no clear D. Germline values: CDR1 SGHRS, CDR2 YFSETQ. The CDR3 spans 12 residues. The V and J ends lost 5 bases and 1 base respectively, with 6 bases between them. The CDR3: CASRLIQETQYF. The CDR3 nucleotides read TGCGCCAGCAGACTTATCCAAGAGACCCAGTACTTC. The full variable domain, completed using reference TRBV5-1 and TRBJ2-5, is KAGVTQTPRYLIKTRGQQVTLSCSPISGHRSVSWYQQTPGQGLQFLFEYFSETQRNKGNFPGRFSGRQFSNSRSEMNVSTLELGDSALYLCASRLIQETQYFGPGTRLLVL.

As concerns this clone: Other DNA variants within this sample encode the same CDR3. V usage is TRBV4-1 and J usage is TRBJ2-7; no reliable D call. Germline lookup yields CDR1 MGHRA and CDR2 YSYEKL. The CDR3 consists of 13 residues. Deletions cut 1 base from V and 3 bases from J, with 7 bases between. The DNA for the CDR3 is TGCGCCAGCAGCCAAGGGCCTAGCTACGAGCAGTACTTC. Protein product: CASSQGPSYEQYF.

This clone has just a few counts. This chain links TRBV5-1 with TRBJ2-7; possible D gene TRBD2, 6 bases. Germline CDR1 is SGHRS and CDR2 is YFSETQ. The CDR3 has 13 residues. Trimming removed 5 bases from V and 5 bases from J, with 14 bases in between. CDR3 nucleotides: TGCGCCAGCAGTCCAACTAGCATCGACGAGCAGTACTTC. Protein: CASSPTSIDEQYF.

The rearrangement joins TRBV2 to TRBJ2-5, with 8 positions matching TRBD2. The V segment lost 2 bases and the J segment 4 bases; nucleotides outside the gene matches: 6. The CDR3 spans 15 residues. Per germline, CDR1 SNHLY and CDR2 FYNNEI. Here the CDR3 reads CASSERPGGTETQYF. The CDR3 region has the DNA TGTGCCAGCAGTGAAAGGCCGGGAGGGACAGAGACCCAGTACTTC.

The rearrangement links TRBV6-1 to TRBJ2-1, with 7 bases that match TRBD1. Losses at the gene ends were 2 bases for V and 12 bases for J; bases not matched to a gene: 7. This CDR3 comprises 13 residues. Germline V lookup: CDR1 MNHNS, CDR2 SASEGT. CDR3 sequence: CASSETPTGTQFF. In DNA form, the CDR3 reads TGTGCCAGCAGTGAAACCCCGACAGGGACGCAGTTCTTC.

This chain joins TRBV19 and TRBJ1-2; possible D gene TRBD1, 5 bases. This CDR3 has 15 amino acids. Germline values: CDR1 LNHDA, CDR2 SQIVND (reference sequence). Trimming shortened V by 10 bases and J by 5 bases, and 23 bases separated the two germline ends. CDR3 in amino acids: CAIREGRGQEYGYTF. The CDR3 nucleotides are TGTGCCATTCGAGAGGGCCGGGGCCAGGAGTATGGCTACACCTTC.